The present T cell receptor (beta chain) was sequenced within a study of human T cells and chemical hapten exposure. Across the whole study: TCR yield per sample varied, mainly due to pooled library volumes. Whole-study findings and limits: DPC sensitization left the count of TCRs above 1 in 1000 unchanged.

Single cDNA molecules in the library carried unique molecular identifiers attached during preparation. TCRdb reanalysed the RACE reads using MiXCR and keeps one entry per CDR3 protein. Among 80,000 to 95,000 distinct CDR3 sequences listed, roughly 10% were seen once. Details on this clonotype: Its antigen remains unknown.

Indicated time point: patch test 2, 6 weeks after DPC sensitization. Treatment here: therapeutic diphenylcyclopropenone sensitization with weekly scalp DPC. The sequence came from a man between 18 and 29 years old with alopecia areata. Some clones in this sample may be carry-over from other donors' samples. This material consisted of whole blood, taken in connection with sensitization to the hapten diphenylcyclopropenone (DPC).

CDR3 in amino acids: CASRVQGGGTGELFF. In nucleotides, the CDR3 is TGTGCCAGCAGAGTACAGGGAGGGGGCACCGGGGAGCTGTTTTTT. The chain has TRBV6-1 and TRBJ2-2, with a tentative D call TRBD2 (7 bases). In germline, CDR1 is MNHNS, CDR2 SASEGT. The CDR3 is 15 amino acids. Trimming removed 6 bases from V and 4 bases from J, with 15 bases in between.